These T cell receptor beta chains were read from a single sample in a study of blood T cell repertoires in COVID-19. Using immunoSEQ multiplex PCR, the repertoire was profiled, and TCRdb retains in-frame clones only, with some absent. Of about 300,000 clones in the sample, around 88% are singletons; the top ten hold around 1.7%. Sequencing input: peripheral blood. The receptor source for this set is a woman between 45 and 60 years old with acute or convalescent COVID-19. CDR3s include the opening cysteine and the closing phenylalanine or tryptophan.

TRBJ1-5 TRBV28 CASIRARSNQPQHF
TRBJ1-1 TRBV7-2 CASSLGLGAGTEAFF
TRBJ2-5 TRBV18 CASSPLAGGRETQYF
TRBJ1-1 TRBV6-5 CASSARMDTEAFF
TRBJ2-2 TRBV4-1 CASSQGQNTGELFF
TRBJ2-1 TRBV30 CAWSVSVVLGTSYNEQFF
TRBJ2-7 TRBV2 CASNGQGLSYEQYF
TRBJ2-7 TRBV11-2 CASSLVSGTFYEQYF
TRBJ2-1 TRBV12-3/TRBV12-4 CASSSYNEQFF
TRBJ1-4 TRBV28 CASGRVDEKLFF
TRBJ2-3 TRBV5-1 CASSSRLAGVADTQYF
TRBJ2-1 TRBV9 CASSVVPGGGRASYNEQFF
TRBJ2-1 TRBV7-2 CASSPYRGRPNNEQFF
TRBJ2-1 TRBV21-1 CASSRRTGTSGRYGQFF
TRBJ1-5 TRBV21-1 CASSLLGQLSSCYSNQPQHF
TRBJ1-1 TRBV4-3 CASSQDQGNTEAFF
TRBJ2-6 TRBV5-1 CASSSGQTSGANVLTF
TRBJ1-6 TRBV2 CASSEALQGTGGTPYNSPLHF
TRBJ1-1 TRBV5-6 CASSLLGWSGAYTEAFF
TRBJ2-1 TRBV6-5 CASSYSNLARDNEQFF
TRBJ2-2 TRBV28 CASNRWVTSGNPNTGELFF
TRBJ2-7 TRBV9 CASSASSYEQYF
TRBJ2-5 TRBV5-1 CASSLQGQETQYF
TRBJ2-7 TRBV19 CASSDTSGGYEQYF
TRBJ2-1 TRBV10-3 CATGNVNNEQFF
TRBJ2-2 TRBV27 CASSWVQREAGELFF
TRBJ1-2 TRBV7-9 CASSLAQGGYGYTF
TRBJ2-7 TRBV7-9 CASSFWGERYEQYF
TRBJ2-1 TRBV5-5 CASSLRGQGLVEQFF
TRBJ2-1 TRBV27 CASTKLAGAFEQFF
TRBJ2-1 TRBV4-2 CASSPRAGGQSDEQFF
TRBJ2-1 TRBV27 CASSIGTVYNEQFF
TRBJ1-1 TRBV19 CASSQGGVNTEAFF
TRBJ1-5 TRBV5-1 CASSIGTGPYSNQPQHF
TRBJ1-1 TRBV5-4 CASSSNTGNTEAFF
TRBJ2-2 TRBV4-2 CASSQQGQGAGTGELFF
TRBJ2-1 TRBV2 CASRRVIYNEQFF
TRBJ2-7 TRBV30 CAWGTGTATYEQYF
TRBJ1-1 TRBV24-1 CATSQTGLEAFF
TRBJ1-2 TRBV27 CASSPILSDRFAGYTF
TRBJ2-7 TRBV5-1 CASGSGRLNGEQYF
TRBJ2-7 TRBV10-1 CADVRRSHFYEQYF
TRBJ1-1 TRBV6-5 CASSSRTGGTEAFF
TRBJ2-2 TRBV19 CASSIDLWGRQGPGELFF
TRBJ2-7 TRBV7-9 CASSWDSYEQYF
TRBJ2-1 TRBV5-6 CASSLVLAGSSSSYNEQFF
TRBJ2-7 TRBV5-1 CASSLGDGGEEQYF
TRBJ1-4 TRBV18 CASSPRQGNEKLFF
TRBJ2-5 TRBV18 CASSQSRGRGETQYF